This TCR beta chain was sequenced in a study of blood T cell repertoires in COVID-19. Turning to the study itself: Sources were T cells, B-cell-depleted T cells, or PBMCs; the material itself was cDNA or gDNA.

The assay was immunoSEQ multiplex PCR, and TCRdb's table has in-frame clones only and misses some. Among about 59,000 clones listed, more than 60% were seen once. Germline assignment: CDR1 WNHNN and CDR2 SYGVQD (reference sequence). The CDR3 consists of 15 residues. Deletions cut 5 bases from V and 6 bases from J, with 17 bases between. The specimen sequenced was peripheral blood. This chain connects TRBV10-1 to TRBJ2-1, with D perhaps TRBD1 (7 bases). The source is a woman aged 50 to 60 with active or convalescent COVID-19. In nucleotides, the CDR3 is TGCGCCAGCAGTATGGAGGGGGCGCAAAGCAATGAGCAGTTCTTC. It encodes CASSMEGAQSNEQFF.